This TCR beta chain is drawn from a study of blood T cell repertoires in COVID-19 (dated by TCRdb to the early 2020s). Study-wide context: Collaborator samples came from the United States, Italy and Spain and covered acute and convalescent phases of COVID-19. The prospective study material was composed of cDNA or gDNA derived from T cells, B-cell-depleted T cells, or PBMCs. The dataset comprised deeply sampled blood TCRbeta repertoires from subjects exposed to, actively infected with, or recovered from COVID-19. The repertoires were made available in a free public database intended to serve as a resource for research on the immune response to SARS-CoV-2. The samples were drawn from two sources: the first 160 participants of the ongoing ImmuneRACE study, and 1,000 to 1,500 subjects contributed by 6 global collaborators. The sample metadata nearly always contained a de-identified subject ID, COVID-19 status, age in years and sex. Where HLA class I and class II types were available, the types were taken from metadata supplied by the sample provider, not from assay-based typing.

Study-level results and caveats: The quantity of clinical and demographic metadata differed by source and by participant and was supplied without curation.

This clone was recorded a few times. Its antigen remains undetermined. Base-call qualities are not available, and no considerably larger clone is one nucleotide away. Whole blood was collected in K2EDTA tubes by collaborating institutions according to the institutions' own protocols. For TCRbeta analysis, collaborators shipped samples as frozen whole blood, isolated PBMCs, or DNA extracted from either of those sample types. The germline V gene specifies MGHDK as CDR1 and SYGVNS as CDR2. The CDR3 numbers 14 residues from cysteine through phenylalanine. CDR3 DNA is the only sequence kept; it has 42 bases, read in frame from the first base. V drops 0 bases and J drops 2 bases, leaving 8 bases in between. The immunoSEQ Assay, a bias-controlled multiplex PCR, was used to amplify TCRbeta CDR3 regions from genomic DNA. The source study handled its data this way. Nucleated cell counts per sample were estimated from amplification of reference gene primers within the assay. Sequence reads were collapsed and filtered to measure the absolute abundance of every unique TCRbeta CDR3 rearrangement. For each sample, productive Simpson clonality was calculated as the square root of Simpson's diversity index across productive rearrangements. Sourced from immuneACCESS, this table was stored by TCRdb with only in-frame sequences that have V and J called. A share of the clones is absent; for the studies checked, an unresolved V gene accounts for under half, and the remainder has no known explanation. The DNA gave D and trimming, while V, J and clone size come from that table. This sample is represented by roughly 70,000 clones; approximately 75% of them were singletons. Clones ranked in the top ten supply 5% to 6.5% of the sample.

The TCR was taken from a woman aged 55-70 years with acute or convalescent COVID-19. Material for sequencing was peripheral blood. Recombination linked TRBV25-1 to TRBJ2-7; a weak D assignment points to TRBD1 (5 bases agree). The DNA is TGTGCCAGCAGTGAATATCAGGGAACCTACGAGCAGTACTTC. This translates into CASSEYQGTYEQYF.